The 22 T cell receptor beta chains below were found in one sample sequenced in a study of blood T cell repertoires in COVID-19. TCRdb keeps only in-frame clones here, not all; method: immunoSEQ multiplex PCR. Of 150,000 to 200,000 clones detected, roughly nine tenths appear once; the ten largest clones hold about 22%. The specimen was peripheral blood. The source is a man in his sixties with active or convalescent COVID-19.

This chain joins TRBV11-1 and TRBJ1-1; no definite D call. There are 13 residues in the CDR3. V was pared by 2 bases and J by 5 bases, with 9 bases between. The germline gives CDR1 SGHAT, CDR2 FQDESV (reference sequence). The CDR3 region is CASSLRRRTEAFF. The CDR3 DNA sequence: TGTGCCAGCAGCTTACGGCGGAGGACTGAAGCTTTCTTT.

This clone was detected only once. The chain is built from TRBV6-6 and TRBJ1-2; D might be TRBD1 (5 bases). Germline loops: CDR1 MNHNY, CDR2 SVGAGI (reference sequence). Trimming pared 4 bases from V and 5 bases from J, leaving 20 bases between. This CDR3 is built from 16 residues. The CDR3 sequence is CASSFENWGGAYGYTF. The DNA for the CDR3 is TGTGCCAGCAGTTTTGAGAACTGGGGAGGGGCGTATGGCTACACCTTC.

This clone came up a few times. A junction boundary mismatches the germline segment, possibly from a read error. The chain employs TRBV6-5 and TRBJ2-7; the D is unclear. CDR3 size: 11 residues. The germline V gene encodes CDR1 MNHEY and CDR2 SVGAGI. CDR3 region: CASSSDIRSSF. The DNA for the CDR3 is TGTGCCAGCAGTTCCGACATTAGGTCGAGCTTC.

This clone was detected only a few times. For the CDR3, the DNA is TGTGCCAGCAGTGAAAGATATGGGACAGGAGGGGGCTACACCTTC. Amino acid sequence: CASSERYGTGGGYTF. The chain recombines TRBV25-1 with TRBJ1-2; 8 nucleotides line up with TRBD1. The CDR3 totals 15 residues. The germline V gene encodes CDR1 MGHDK and CDR2 SYGVNS. Unmatched junction bases numbered 10, after V lost 2 bases and J lost 8 bases.

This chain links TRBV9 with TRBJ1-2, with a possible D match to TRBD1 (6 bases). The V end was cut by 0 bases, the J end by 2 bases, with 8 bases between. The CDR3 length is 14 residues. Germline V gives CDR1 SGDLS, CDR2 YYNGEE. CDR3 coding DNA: TGTGCCAGCAGCGTAGTTGGGGGCAACTATGGCTACACCTTC. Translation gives CASSVVGGNYGYTF.

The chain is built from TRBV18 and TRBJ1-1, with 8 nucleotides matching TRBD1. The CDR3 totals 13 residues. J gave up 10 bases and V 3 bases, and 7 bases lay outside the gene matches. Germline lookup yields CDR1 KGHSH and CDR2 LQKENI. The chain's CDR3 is CASSPTFDRGAFF. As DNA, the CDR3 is TGTGCCAGCTCACCCACCTTCGACAGGGGAGCTTTCTTT.

This CDR3 reads CASSPTPGQGTGLNYGYTF. CDR3 DNA sequence: TGTGCCAGCAGCCCCACCCCGGGACAGGGTACAGGACTTAACTATGGCTACACCTTC. The J gene is TRBJ1-2, the V gene TRBV11-2, with 9 bases that match TRBD1. The J segment lost 1 base and the V segment lost 5 bases, leaving 17 bases of the junction unmatched. CDR3 length: 19 residues. The germline gives CDR1 SGHAT, CDR2 FQNNGV.

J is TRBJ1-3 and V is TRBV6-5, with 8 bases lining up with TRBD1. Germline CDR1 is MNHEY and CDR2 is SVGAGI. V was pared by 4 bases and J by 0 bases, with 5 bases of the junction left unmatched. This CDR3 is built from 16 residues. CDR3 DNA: TGTGCCAGCAGTTTCACAGGGGGGAGCTCTGGAAACACCATATATTTT. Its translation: CASSFTGGSSGNTIYF.

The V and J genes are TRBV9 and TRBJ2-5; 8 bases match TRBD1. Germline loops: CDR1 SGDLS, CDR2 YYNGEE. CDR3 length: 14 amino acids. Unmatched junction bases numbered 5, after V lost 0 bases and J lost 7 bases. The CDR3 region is CASSVARQGATQYF. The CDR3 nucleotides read TGTGCCAGCAGCGTAGCACGGCAGGGGGCGACCCAGTACTTC. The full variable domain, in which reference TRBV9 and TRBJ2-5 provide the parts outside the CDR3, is DSGVTQTPKHLITATGQRVTLRCSPRSGDLSVYWYQQSLDQGLQFLIQYYNGEERAKGNILERFSAQQFPDLHSELNLSSLELGDSALYFCASSVARQGATQYFGPGTRLLVL.

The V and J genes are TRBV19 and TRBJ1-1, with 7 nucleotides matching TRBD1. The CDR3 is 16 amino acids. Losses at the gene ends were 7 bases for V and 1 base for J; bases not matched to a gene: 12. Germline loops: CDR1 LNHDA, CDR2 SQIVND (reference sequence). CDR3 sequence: CASMRTGRVGNTEAFF. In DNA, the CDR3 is TGTGCCAGTATGAGGACAGGACGAGTTGGGAACACTGAAGCTTTCTTT.

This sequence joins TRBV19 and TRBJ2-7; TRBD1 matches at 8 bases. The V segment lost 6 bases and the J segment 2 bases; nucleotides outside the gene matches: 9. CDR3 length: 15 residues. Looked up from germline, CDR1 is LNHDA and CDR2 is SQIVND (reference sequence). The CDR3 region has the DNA TGTGCCAGTAGGGCTGGGACGACAGGGGCCTACGAGCAGTACTTC. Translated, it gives CASRAGTTGAYEQYF.

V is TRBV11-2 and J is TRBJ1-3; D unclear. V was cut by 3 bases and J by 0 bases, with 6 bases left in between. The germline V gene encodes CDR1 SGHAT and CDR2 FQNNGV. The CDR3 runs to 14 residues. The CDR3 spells CASSFAFSGNTIYF. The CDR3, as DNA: TGTGCCAGCAGCTTCGCGTTCTCTGGAAACACCATATATTTT.

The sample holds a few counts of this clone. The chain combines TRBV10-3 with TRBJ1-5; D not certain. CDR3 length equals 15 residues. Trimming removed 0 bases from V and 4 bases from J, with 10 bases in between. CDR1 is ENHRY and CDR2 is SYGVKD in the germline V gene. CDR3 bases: TGTGCCATCAGTGAGTCCTGGGGAGAAAATCAGCCCCAGCATTTT. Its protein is CAISESWGENQPQHF.

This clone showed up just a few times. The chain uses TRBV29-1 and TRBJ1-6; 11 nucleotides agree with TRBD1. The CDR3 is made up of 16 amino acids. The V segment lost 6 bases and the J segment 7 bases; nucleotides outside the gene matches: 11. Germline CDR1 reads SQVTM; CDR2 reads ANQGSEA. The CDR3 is CSVAGTGGGRNSPLHF. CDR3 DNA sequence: TGCAGCGTAGCCGGGACAGGGGGGGGAAGGAATTCACCCCTCCACTTT. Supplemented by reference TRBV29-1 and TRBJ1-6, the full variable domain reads SAVISQKPSRDICQRGTSLTIQCQVDSQVTMMFWYRQQPGQSLTLIATANQGSEATYESGFVIDKFPISRPNLTFSTLTVSNMSPEDSSIYLCSVAGTGGGRNSPLHFGNGTRLTVT.

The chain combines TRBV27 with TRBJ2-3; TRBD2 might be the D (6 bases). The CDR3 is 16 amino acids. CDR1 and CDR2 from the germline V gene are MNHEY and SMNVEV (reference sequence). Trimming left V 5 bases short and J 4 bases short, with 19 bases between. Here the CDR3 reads CASSEHRDFVSDTQYF. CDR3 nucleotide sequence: TGTGCCAGCAGTGAACACCGGGACTTCGTGTCAGATACGCAGTATTTT.

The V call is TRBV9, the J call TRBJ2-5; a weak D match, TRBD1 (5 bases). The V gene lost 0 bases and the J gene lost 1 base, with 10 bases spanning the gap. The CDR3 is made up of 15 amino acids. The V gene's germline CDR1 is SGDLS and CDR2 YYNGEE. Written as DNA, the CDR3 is TGTGCCAGCAGCGTAGGGCCAGGGCGCCAAGAGACCCAGTACTTC. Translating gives CASSVGPGRQETQYF.

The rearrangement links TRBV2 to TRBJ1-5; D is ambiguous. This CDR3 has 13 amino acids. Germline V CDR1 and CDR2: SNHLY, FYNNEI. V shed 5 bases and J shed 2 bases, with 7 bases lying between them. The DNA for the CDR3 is TGTGCCAGCAGTCCAACAGGCAATCAGCCCCAGCATTTT. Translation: CASSPTGNQPQHF. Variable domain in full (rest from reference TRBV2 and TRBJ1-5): EPEVTQTPSHQVTQMGQEVILRCVPISNHLYFYWYRQILGQKVEFLVSFYNNEISEKSEIFDDQFSVERPDGSNFTLKIRSTKLEDSAMYFCASSPTGNQPQHFGDGTRLSIL.

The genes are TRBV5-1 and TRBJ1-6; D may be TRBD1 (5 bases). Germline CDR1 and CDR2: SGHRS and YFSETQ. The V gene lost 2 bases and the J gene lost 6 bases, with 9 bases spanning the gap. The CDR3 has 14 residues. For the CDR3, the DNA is TGCGCCAGCAGCTTCGGACAACTTAATTCACCCCTCCACTTT. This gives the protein CASSFGQLNSPLHF.

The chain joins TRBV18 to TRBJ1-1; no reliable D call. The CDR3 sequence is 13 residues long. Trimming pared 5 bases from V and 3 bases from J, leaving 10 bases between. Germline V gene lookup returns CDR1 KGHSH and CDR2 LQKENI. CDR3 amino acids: CASSSWAYTEAFF. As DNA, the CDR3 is TGTGCCAGCTCATCTTGGGCCTACACTGAAGCTTTCTTT.

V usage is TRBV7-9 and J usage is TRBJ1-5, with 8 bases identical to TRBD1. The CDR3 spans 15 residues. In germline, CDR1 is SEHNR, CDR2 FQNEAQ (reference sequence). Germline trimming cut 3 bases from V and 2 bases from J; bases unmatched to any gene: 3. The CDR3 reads CASSLEGQGNQPQHF. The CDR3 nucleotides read TGTGCCAGCAGCTTGGAGGGACAGGGCAATCAGCCCCAGCATTTT. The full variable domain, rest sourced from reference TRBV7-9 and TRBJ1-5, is DTGVSQNPRHKITKRGQNVTFRCDPISEHNRLYWYRQTLGQGPEFLTYFQNEAQLEKSRLLSDRFSAERPKGSFSTLEIQRTEQGDSAMYLCASSLEGQGNQPQHFGDGTRLSIL.

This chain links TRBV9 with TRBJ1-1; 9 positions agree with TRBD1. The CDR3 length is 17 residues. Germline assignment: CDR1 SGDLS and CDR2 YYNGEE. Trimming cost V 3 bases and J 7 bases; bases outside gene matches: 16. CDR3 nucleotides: TGTGCCAGCAGCGCGACACCAACAGGGGGCCCACTTAGTGAAGCTTTCTTT. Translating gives CASSATPTGGPLSEAFF.

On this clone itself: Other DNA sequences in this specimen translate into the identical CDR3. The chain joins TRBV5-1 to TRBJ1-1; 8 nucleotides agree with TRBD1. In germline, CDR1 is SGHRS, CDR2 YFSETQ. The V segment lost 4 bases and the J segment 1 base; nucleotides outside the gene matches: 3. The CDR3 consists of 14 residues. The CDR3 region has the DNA TGCGCCAGCAGCCTAGGGACAGGGAACACTGAAGCTTTCTTT. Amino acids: CASSLGTGNTEAFF.